These 3 T cell receptor beta chains share one sample of origin, sequenced in a study of blood T cell repertoires in COVID-19 (dated by TCRdb to the early 2020s). Libraries were prepared through the immunoSEQ multiplex PCR assay. TCRdb took over this immuneACCESS table, retaining in-frame rearrangements with V and J assigned. Such tables are incomplete; in checked studies, under half of the missing clones stem from an unresolved V gene, and the remainder is unexplained. The sample table contains 250,000 or so clones; only one count was recorded for about 87% of them. Clones ranked in the top ten supply 4.1% of the sample. Sequenced material: PBMCs or T cells enriched from blood (not recorded which). The receptors were gathered from a woman aged 25 to 45 with acute COVID-19.

The chain has TRBV18 and TRBJ2-1; weak D call: TRBD1 (6 bases). The CDR3 spans 18 residues. V was cut by 9 bases and J by 4 bases, with 28 bases left in between. Per germline, CDR1 KGHSH and CDR2 LQKENI. DNA for the CDR3: TGTGCCAGAAAAAGGGGGACGGAGTCCGGTGATCAATACAATGAGCAGTTCTTC. Translated, it gives CARKRGTESGDQYNEQFF.

The chain combines TRBV7-3 with TRBJ2-5; tentatively, D is TRBD1 (5 bases). Trimming pared 3 bases from V and 3 bases from J, leaving 8 bases between. This CDR3 has 13 residues. The germline gives CDR1 SGHTA, CDR2 FQGTGA. This CDR3 reads CASSFDRKETQYF. Written as DNA, the CDR3 is TGTGCCAGCAGCTTCGACAGAAAAGAGACCCAGTACTTC.

The CDR3 nucleotides read TGTGCCAGCAGCGAGATCTTAGGTGGCGGGAGGTTAACAGATACGCAGTATTTT. Amino acid sequence: CASSEILGGGRLTDTQYF. The chain has TRBV9 and TRBJ2-3, with 8 bases matching TRBD2. Germline V gene sequence: CDR1 SGDLS, CDR2 YYNGEE. The length of the CDR3 is 18 residues. The V segment lost 3 bases and the J segment 3 bases; nucleotides outside the gene matches: 15. The full variable domain, with the rest looked up from reference TRBV9 and TRBJ2-3, is DSGVTQTPKHLITATGQRVTLRCSPRSGDLSVYWYQQSLDQGLQFLIQYYNGEERAKGNILERFSAQQFPDLHSELNLSSLELGDSALYFCASSEILGGGRLTDTQYFGPGTRLTVL.